This is a list of T cell receptor beta chains from one sample in a study of cytomegalovirus exposure and HLA in healthy donors. Assay: immunoSEQ multiplex PCR; the TCRdb copy retains only in-frame clones and omits some. There are roughly 56,000 clones in the sample; approximately 92% occur only once, and around 1.1% lies in the top ten. Material: PBMCs. These receptors were taken from a man in his late teens or twenties in good health and CMV-seronegative. Each CDR3 is given with its conserved first and last residue. Fields, in order: clone size, J gene, D gene, V gene, CDR3 DNA, CDR3 protein. The D gene is left open where the match is weak. A row's size may be missing; if present it is once, few, many or a size class.

abundance: once; j_gene: TRBJ2-3; d_gene: TRBD1; v_gene: TRBV9; CDR3nt: TGTGCCAGCAGCGAAGGACAGGCGGGTACGCAGTATTTT; CDR3aa: CASSEGQAGTQYF
abundance: -; j_gene: TRBJ2-5; d_gene: TRBD2; v_gene: TRBV5-4; CDR3nt: TGTGCCAGCAGCCTGGCGGGGGACCAAGAGACCCAGTACTTC; CDR3aa: CASSLAGDQETQYF
abundance: -; j_gene: TRBJ2-5; d_gene: -; v_gene: TRBV19; CDR3nt: TGTGCCAGTAGTATTGGAAGGGGCAGAACGGAGACCCAGTACTTC; CDR3aa: CASSIGRGRTETQYF
abundance: -; j_gene: TRBJ2-7; d_gene: -; v_gene: TRBV6-6; CDR3nt: TGTGCCAGCAGTCAGCCTAGCGCCCTATACGAGCAGTACTTC; CDR3aa: CASSQPSALYEQYF
abundance: -; j_gene: TRBJ2-5; d_gene: TRBD2; v_gene: TRBV25-1; CDR3nt: TGTGCCAGCCCTGAGACTAGCGGGAGTATCGAAGAGACCCAGTACTTC; CDR3aa: CASPETSGSIEETQYF
abundance: -; j_gene: TRBJ1-2; d_gene: -; v_gene: TRBV27; CDR3nt: TGTGCCAGCAGTTTAGGGGGGAGTAACTATGGCTACACCTTC; CDR3aa: CASSLGGSNYGYTF
abundance: -; j_gene: TRBJ2-1; d_gene: TRBD2; v_gene: TRBV5-6; CDR3nt: TGTGCCAGCAGCTCCCCTAGCGGAGGGTACAATGAGCAGTTCTTC; CDR3aa: CASSSPSGGYNEQFF
abundance: -; j_gene: TRBJ1-4; d_gene: -; v_gene: TRBV19; CDR3nt: TGTGCCAGTAGCCCGGCATTGGGACATCCAACTAATGAAAAACTGTTTTTT; CDR3aa: CASSPALGHPTNEKLFF
abundance: -; j_gene: TRBJ2-4; d_gene: -; v_gene: TRBV2; CDR3nt: TGTGCCAGCAGTGCCGAGCGTCTAGCCAAAAACATTCAGTACTTC; CDR3aa: CASSAERLAKNIQYF
abundance: -; j_gene: TRBJ1-5; d_gene: TRBD1; v_gene: TRBV28; CDR3nt: TGTGCCAGCAGCCCTGACAGGGTCAATCAGCCCCAGCATTTT; CDR3aa: CASSPDRVNQPQHF
abundance: -; j_gene: TRBJ2-7; d_gene: -; v_gene: TRBV5-6; CDR3nt: TGTGCCAGCAGCTTGGCGGGGGACCGCTCCGACGAGCAGTACTTC; CDR3aa: CASSLAGDRSDEQYF
abundance: -; j_gene: TRBJ1-5; d_gene: TRBD1; v_gene: TRBV4-1; CDR3nt: TGCGCCAGCAGCAGGGGACAGGGGGACTCAAAGCCCCAGCATTTT; CDR3aa: CASSRGQGDSKPQHF
abundance: -; j_gene: TRBJ2-5; d_gene: TRBD2; v_gene: TRBV13; CDR3nt: TGTGCCAGCAGCCTCCCGGGACTAGCGGAAGAGACCCAGTACTTC; CDR3aa: CASSLPGLAEETQYF
abundance: -; j_gene: TRBJ1-1; d_gene: TRBD1; v_gene: TRBV25-1; CDR3nt: TGTGCCAGCAGTGATCAAAGACAGGGGAGGAACACTGAAGCTTTCTTT; CDR3aa: CASSDQRQGRNTEAFF
abundance: -; j_gene: TRBJ2-3; d_gene: TRBD2; v_gene: TRBV7-8; CDR3nt: TGTGCCAGCAGCAGAGGGGTCCGAGCGGGAGGGTCAGATACGCAGTATTTT; CDR3aa: CASSRGVRAGGSDTQYF
abundance: -; j_gene: TRBJ2-5; d_gene: -; v_gene: TRBV6-5; CDR3nt: TGTGCCAGCACCCCCGGCGCAGGGTGGGAGACCCAGTACTTC; CDR3aa: CASTPGAGWETQYF
abundance: -; j_gene: TRBJ2-7; d_gene: -; v_gene: TRBV10-1; CDR3nt: TGCGCCAGCAGTGGAGGCGGGACGTCCTACGAGCAGTACTTC; CDR3aa: CASSGGGTSYEQYF
abundance: -; j_gene: TRBJ2-6; d_gene: TRBD1; v_gene: TRBV19; CDR3nt: TGTGCCAGTAGTATGGACAGGGGCTCTGGGGCCAACGTCCTGACTTTC; CDR3aa: CASSMDRGSGANVLTF
abundance: -; j_gene: TRBJ2-1; d_gene: -; v_gene: TRBV2; CDR3nt: TGTGCCAGCAGTGAGCAGGTAGGGGGACACAATGAGCAGTTCTTC; CDR3aa: CASSEQVGGHNEQFF
abundance: -; j_gene: TRBJ2-1; d_gene: TRBD2; v_gene: TRBV28; CDR3nt: TGTGCCAGCAGTTTGGTGACTAGCGGGAGAATCAATGAGCAGTTCTTC; CDR3aa: CASSLVTSGRINEQFF
abundance: -; j_gene: TRBJ2-3; d_gene: -; v_gene: TRBV9; CDR3nt: TGTGCCAGCAGCGTAGAACCCCCCGGGGGAGCCCTAGGAACAGATACGCAGTATTTT; CDR3aa: CASSVEPPGGALGTDTQYF
abundance: -; j_gene: TRBJ2-3; d_gene: -; v_gene: TRBV27; CDR3nt: TGTGCCAGCAGTTTATCCACTGCCTCCACAGATACGCAGTATTTT; CDR3aa: CASSLSTASTDTQYF
abundance: -; j_gene: TRBJ2-2; d_gene: TRBD2; v_gene: TRBV19; CDR3nt: TGTGCCAGTAGTATCCCCCGACTAGCGGGGGGAACCGGGGAGCTGTTTTTT; CDR3aa: CASSIPRLAGGTGELFF
abundance: -; j_gene: TRBJ1-1; d_gene: -; v_gene: TRBV2; CDR3nt: TGTGCCAGCAGTGGCGAGGCGAACACTGAAGCTTTCTTT; CDR3aa: CASSGEANTEAFF
abundance: -; j_gene: TRBJ2-3; d_gene: -; v_gene: TRBV5-4; CDR3nt: TGTGCCAGCAGCTTGTTTCAGGGAACCGATACGCAGTATTTT; CDR3aa: CASSLFQGTDTQYF
abundance: -; j_gene: TRBJ2-3; d_gene: TRBD2; v_gene: TRBV27; CDR3nt: TGTGCCAGCAGTTTCGTCCTAGCGGGGCGCACAGATACGCAGTATTTT; CDR3aa: CASSFVLAGRTDTQYF
abundance: -; j_gene: TRBJ2-1; d_gene: TRBD1; v_gene: TRBV28; CDR3nt: TGTGCCAGCAGTGCAAATACCCTGGAGGACAGGGATATGTATGAGCAGTTCTTC; CDR3aa: CASSANTLEDRDMYEQFF
abundance: -; j_gene: TRBJ1-1; d_gene: TRBD1; v_gene: TRBV29-1; CDR3nt: TGCAGCGGACATACGGGACAGGGGGGAACTGAAGCTTTCTTT; CDR3aa: CSGHTGQGGTEAFF
abundance: -; j_gene: TRBJ1-2; d_gene: -; v_gene: TRBV2; CDR3nt: TGTGCCAGCAGTGAACAGGACAGCTATGGCTACACCTTC; CDR3aa: CASSEQDSYGYTF
abundance: -; j_gene: TRBJ1-2; d_gene: -; v_gene: TRBV29-1; CDR3nt: TGCAGCGCCGTGGGGGGTGGTGGCTACACCTTC; CDR3aa: CSAVGGGGYTF
abundance: -; j_gene: TRBJ2-7; d_gene: -; v_gene: TRBV27; CDR3nt: TGTGCCAGCAGTCGGACAGGAGGGTCGGGGGGGGAGCAGTACTTC; CDR3aa: CASSRTGGSGGEQYF
abundance: -; j_gene: TRBJ1-1; d_gene: -; v_gene: TRBV21-1; CDR3nt: TGTGCCAGCAGCGCCCGACACTTCCAGGTTATGTTTGCTTTCTTT; CDR3aa: CASSARHFQVMFAFF
abundance: once; j_gene: TRBJ2-3; d_gene: -; v_gene: TRBV2; CDR3nt: TGTGCCAGCATTCATCCCGAGGAGAACACAGATACGCAGTATTTT; CDR3aa: CASIHPEENTDTQYF
abundance: -; j_gene: TRBJ2-3; d_gene: TRBD2; v_gene: TRBV5-3; CDR3nt: TGTGCCAGAAGCCAAATCCCGACTAGCGGGAGTAAGTATACGCAGTATTTT; CDR3aa: CARSQIPTSGSKYTQYF
abundance: -; j_gene: TRBJ2-1; d_gene: -; v_gene: TRBV5-1; CDR3nt: TGCGCCAGCAGCTCAACTACTCCATCCTACAATGAGCAGTTCTTC; CDR3aa: CASSSTTPSYNEQFF
abundance: -; j_gene: TRBJ2-1; d_gene: TRBD2; v_gene: TRBV10-2; CDR3nt: TGCGCCAGCAGTGCCCTAGCGGAAACACTCTACAATGAGCAGTTCTTC; CDR3aa: CASSALAETLYNEQFF
abundance: -; j_gene: TRBJ2-3; d_gene: TRBD1; v_gene: TRBV18; CDR3nt: TGTGCCAGCTCACCAACGGAAACAGGGGGCGTCGATACGCAGTATTTT; CDR3aa: CASSPTETGGVDTQYF
abundance: once; j_gene: TRBJ2-7; d_gene: TRBD1; v_gene: TRBV10-2; CDR3nt: TGCGCCAGCAGAAAAGACAGGGGCGAGCAGTACTTC; CDR3aa: CASRKDRGEQYF
abundance: -; j_gene: TRBJ2-5; d_gene: -; v_gene: TRBV19; CDR3nt: TGTGCCAGTAGTATAGGAGGTGAGACCCAGTACTTC; CDR3aa: CASSIGGETQYF
abundance: -; j_gene: TRBJ2-7; d_gene: -; v_gene: TRBV19; CDR3nt: TGTGCCAGCGGGGACACCTACGAGCAGTACTTC; CDR3aa: CASGDTYEQYF
abundance: -; j_gene: TRBJ2-1; d_gene: TRBD2; v_gene: TRBV28; CDR3nt: TGTGCCAGCAGTCCCCCACTAGCGGGAGGCCATGAGCAGTTCTTC; CDR3aa: CASSPPLAGGHEQFF
abundance: -; j_gene: TRBJ1-1; d_gene: -; v_gene: TRBV21-1; CDR3nt: TGTGCCAGCAGCAAGGACACCAAGAACACTGAAGCTTTCTTT; CDR3aa: CASSKDTKNTEAFF
abundance: -; j_gene: TRBJ2-6; d_gene: -; v_gene: TRBV19; CDR3nt: TGTGCCAGTAGTCGGTGGGGGGGCCCTGGGGCCAACGTCCTGACTTTC; CDR3aa: CASSRWGGPGANVLTF
abundance: -; j_gene: TRBJ2-1; d_gene: -; v_gene: TRBV12-5; CDR3nt: TGTGCTAGTGGTTTGGCTCTAAGTGAGCAGTTCTTC; CDR3aa: CASGLALSEQFF
abundance: -; j_gene: TRBJ1-1; d_gene: -; v_gene: TRBV13; CDR3nt: TGTGCCAGCAGCCGCGGGGGTCAGCAAGCTTTCTTT; CDR3aa: CASSRGGQQAFF
abundance: -; j_gene: TRBJ2-5; d_gene: -; v_gene: TRBV19; CDR3nt: TGTGCCAGTAGTATGGTAGAGGGAGAGACCCAGTACTTC; CDR3aa: CASSMVEGETQYF
abundance: -; j_gene: TRBJ1-2; d_gene: -; v_gene: TRBV19; CDR3nt: TGTGCCAGTAGTATAACAGGTTATGCTAACTATGGCTACACCTTC; CDR3aa: CASSITGYANYGYTF
abundance: -; j_gene: TRBJ2-1; d_gene: TRBD2; v_gene: TRBV11-2; CDR3nt: TGTGCCAGCAGCTCCGGGACTAGCGGCTCCTACAATGAGCAGTTCTTC; CDR3aa: CASSSGTSGSYNEQFF
abundance: once; j_gene: TRBJ2-2; d_gene: -; v_gene: TRBV7-9; CDR3nt: TGTGCCAGCAGCTTACGAGTGACCGGGGAGCTGTTTTTT; CDR3aa: CASSLRVTGELFF
abundance: -; j_gene: TRBJ2-7; d_gene: -; v_gene: TRBV7-2; CDR3nt: TGTGCCAGCAGAAAAGGGGAACCCTACGAGCAGTACTTC; CDR3aa: CASRKGEPYEQYF
abundance: -; j_gene: TRBJ1-1; d_gene: -; v_gene: TRBV9; CDR3nt: TGTGCCAGCAGCGCCGGGGCAGGGAGGTACACTGAAGCTTTCTTT; CDR3aa: CASSAGAGRYTEAFF
abundance: -; j_gene: TRBJ2-3; d_gene: TRBD1; v_gene: TRBV27; CDR3nt: TGTGCCAGCAGTTCCCCGGACAGGTTTCGATCTAGCACAGATACGCAGTATTTT; CDR3aa: CASSSPDRFRSSTDTQYF
abundance: -; j_gene: TRBJ2-1; d_gene: -; v_gene: TRBV2; CDR3nt: TGTGCCAGCAAAAGTAGGGGGAATAATGAGCAGTTCTTC; CDR3aa: CASKSRGNNEQFF